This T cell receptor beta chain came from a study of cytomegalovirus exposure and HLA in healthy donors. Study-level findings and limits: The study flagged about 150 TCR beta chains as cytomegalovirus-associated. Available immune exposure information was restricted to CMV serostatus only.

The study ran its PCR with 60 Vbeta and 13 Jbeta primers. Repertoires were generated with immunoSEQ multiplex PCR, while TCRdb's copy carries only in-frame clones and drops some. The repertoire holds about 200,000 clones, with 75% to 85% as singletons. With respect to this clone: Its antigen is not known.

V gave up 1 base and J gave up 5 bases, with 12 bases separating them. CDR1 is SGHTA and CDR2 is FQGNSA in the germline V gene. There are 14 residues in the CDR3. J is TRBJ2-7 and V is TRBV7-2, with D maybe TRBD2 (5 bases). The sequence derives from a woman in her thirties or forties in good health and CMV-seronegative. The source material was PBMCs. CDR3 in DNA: TGTGCCAGCAGCTTAGGAGGGCCTAACCACGAGCAGTACTTC. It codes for CASSLGGPNHEQYF.